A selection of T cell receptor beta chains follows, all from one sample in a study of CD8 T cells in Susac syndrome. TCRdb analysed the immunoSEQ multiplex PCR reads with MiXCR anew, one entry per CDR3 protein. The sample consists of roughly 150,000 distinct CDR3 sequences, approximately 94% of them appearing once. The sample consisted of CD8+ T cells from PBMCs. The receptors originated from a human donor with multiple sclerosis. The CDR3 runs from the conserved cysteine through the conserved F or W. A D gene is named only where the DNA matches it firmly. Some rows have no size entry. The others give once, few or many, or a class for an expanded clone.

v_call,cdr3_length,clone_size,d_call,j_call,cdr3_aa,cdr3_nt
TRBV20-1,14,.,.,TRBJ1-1,CSASLRDYITEAFF,TGCAGTGCTAGCCTCCGGGACTATATCACTGAAGCTTTCTTT
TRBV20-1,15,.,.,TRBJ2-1,CSARFKGGLVAEQFF,TGCAGTGCTAGGTTTAAGGGGGGCTTAGTGGCTGAGCAGTTCTTC
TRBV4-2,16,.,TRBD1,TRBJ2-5,CASSQEATGGWETQYF,TGTGCCAGCAGCCAAGAGGCGACAGGGGGCTGGGAGACCCAGTACTTC
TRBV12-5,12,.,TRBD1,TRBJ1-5,CASGWEGASQHF,TGTGCTAGTGGTTGGGAGGGGGCCTCCCAGCATTTT
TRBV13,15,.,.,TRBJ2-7,CASSLGRGGIYEQYF,TGTGCCAGCAGCTTAGGCAGAGGGGGGATCTACGAGCAGTACTTC
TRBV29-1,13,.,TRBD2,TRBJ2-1,CSVRGGGHNEQFF,TGCAGCGTTCGGGGGGGAGGCCACAATGAGCAGTTCTTC
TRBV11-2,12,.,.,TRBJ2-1,CASSPARDEQFF,TGTGCCAGCAGCCCGGCCCGGGATGAGCAGTTCTTC
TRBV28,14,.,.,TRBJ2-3,CASSAGASPFTQYF,TGTGCCAGCAGTGCGGGGGCTTCACCCTTTACGCAGTATTTT
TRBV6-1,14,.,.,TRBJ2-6,CASWISAGANVLTF,TGTGCCAGCTGGATTTCGGCTGGGGCCAACGTCCTGACTTTC
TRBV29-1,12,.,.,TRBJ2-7,CSVVHNTYEQYF,TGCAGCGTTGTACACAACACCTACGAGCAGTACTTC
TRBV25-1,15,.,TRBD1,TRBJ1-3,CASSAGQGVRNTIYF,TGTGCCAGCTCGGCGGGACAGGGTGTCCGAAACACCATATATTTT
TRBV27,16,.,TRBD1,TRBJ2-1,CASSSLRTGGVNEQFF,TGTGCCAGCAGTTCTCTAAGGACAGGGGGAGTCAATGAGCAGTTCTTC
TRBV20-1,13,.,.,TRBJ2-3,CSAIGIDADTQYF,TGCAGTGCTATCGGCATAGATGCGGATACGCAGTATTTT
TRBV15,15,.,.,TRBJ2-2,CATSPAGENTGELFF,TGTGCCACCTCTCCGGCCGGAGAGAACACCGGGGAGCTGTTTTTT
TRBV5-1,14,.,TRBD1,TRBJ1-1,CASSADRVGTEAFF,TGCGCCAGCAGCGCAGACAGGGTGGGCACTGAAGCTTTCTTT
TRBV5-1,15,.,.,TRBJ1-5,CASSLESGGNQPQHF,TGCGCCAGCAGCTTGGAGTCAGGGGGCAATCAGCCCCAGCATTTT
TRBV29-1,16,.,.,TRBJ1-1,CSVGFSGGNHNTEAFF,TGCAGCGTTGGATTCTCGGGGGGGAACCACAACACTGAAGCTTTCTTT
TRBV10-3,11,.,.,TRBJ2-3,CAISGTDTQYF,TGTGCCATCAGTGGGACAGATACGCAGTATTTT
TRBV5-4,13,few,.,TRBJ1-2,CASSLGRVYGYTF,TGTGCCAGCAGCTTGGGCAGAGTCTATGGCTACACCTTC
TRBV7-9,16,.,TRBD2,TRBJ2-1,CASSSTGRGGMNEQFF,TGTGCCAGCAGCTCCACCGGGAGGGGAGGTATGAATGAGCAGTTCTTC
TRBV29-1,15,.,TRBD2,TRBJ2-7,CSVVTSGGPGDEQYF,TGCAGCGTGGTAACTAGCGGGGGGCCCGGGGACGAGCAGTACTTC
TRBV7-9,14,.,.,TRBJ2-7,CASSLPGRSYEQYF,TGTGCCAGCAGCTTACCCGGACGGAGCTACGAGCAGTACTTC
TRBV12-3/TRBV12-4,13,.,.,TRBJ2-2,CASRPQGIGELFF,TGTGCCAGCAGGCCTCAGGGTATCGGGGAGCTGTTTTTT
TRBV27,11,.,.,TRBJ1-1,CATHGATEAFF,TGTGCCACCCACGGGGCCACTGAAGCTTTCTTT
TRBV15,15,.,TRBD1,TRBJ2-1,CATSRGQGFNNEQFF,TGTGCCACCAGCAGAGGACAGGGATTCAACAATGAGCAGTTCTTC
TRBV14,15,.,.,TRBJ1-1,CASSQDQAANTEAFF,TGTGCCAGCAGCCAAGATCAGGCCGCGAACACTGAAGCTTTCTTT
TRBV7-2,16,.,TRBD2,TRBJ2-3,CASSLALAGAGDTQYF,TGTGCCAGCAGCTTAGCCCTAGCGGGGGCCGGAGATACGCAGTATTTT
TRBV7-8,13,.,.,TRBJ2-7,CASSMRQIYEQYF,TGTGCCAGCAGCATGAGACAGATATACGAGCAGTACTTC
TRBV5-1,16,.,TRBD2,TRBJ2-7,CASSLDGLAGGYEQYF,TGCGCCAGCAGCTTGGATGGACTAGCGGGGGGGTACGAGCAGTACTTC
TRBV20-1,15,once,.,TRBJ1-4,CSARDYPSTNEKLFF,TGCAGTGCTAGAGACTACCCCTCAACTAATGAAAAACTGTTTTTT
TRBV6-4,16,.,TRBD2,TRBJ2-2,CASSPLLAENTGELFF,TGTGCCAGCAGCCCCTTACTAGCGGAGAACACCGGGGAGCTGTTTTTT
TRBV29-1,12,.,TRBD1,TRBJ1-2,CSVDRGLSGYTF,TGCAGCGTTGACAGGGGGCTTTCTGGCTACACCTTC
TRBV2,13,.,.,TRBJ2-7,CASIRGRSGEQYF,TGTGCCAGCATTCGGGGTCGCTCGGGGGAGCAGTACTTC
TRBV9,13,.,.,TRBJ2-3,CASSTRGTDTQYF,TGTGCCAGCAGCACCCGGGGCACAGATACGCAGTATTTT
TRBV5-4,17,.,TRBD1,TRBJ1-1,CASSPRGQGVINTEAFF,TGTGCCAGCAGCCCGAGGGGACAGGGGGTGATAAACACTGAAGCTTTCTTT
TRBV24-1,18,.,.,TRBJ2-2,CATSEPPLTLANTGELFF,TGTGCCACCAGTGAACCCCCTTTGACACTCGCGAACACCGGGGAGCTGTTTTTT
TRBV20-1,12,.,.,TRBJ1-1,CSAPASNTEAFF,TGCAGTGCCCCAGCCTCGAACACTGAAGCTTTCTTT
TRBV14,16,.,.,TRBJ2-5,CASSSTPREWGETQYF,TGTGCCAGCAGCTCGACCCCCAGGGAGTGGGGAGAGACCCAGTACTTC
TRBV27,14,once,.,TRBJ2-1,CASSPGQTYNEQFF,TGTGCCAGCAGTCCGGGACAAACCTACAATGAGCAGTTCTTC
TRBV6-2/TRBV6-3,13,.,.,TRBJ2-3,CASSRTVPDTQYF,TGTGCCAGCAGTCGGACGGTACCAGATACGCAGTATTTT
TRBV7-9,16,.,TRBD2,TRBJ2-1,CASSPNSGGNNNEQFF,TGTGCCAGCAGCCCGAATAGCGGGGGGAACAACAATGAGCAGTTCTTC
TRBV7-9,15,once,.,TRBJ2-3,CASSQSADFTDTQYF,TGTGCCAGCAGCCAAAGCGCAGACTTTACAGATACGCAGTATTTT
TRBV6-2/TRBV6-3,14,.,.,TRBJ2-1,CASSYPLSGTEQFF,TGTGCCAGCAGTTATCCCCTATCCGGGACAGAGCAGTTCTTC
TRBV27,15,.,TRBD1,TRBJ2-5,CASSLGTGDRETQYF,TGTGCCAGCAGTTTAGGGACAGGGGATAGAGAGACCCAGTACTTC
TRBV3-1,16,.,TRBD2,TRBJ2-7,CASSLTTGGISYEQYF,TGTGCCAGCAGCCTTACTACGGGGGGGATCTCCTACGAGCAGTACTTC
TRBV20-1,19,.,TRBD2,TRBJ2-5,CSARDRPPETSGGAKTQYF,TGCAGTGCTAGAGACCGGCCCCCCGAAACTAGCGGGGGGGCCAAGACCCAGTACTTC
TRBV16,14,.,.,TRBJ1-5,CASSHTWGNQPQHF,TGTGCCAGCAGCCATACGTGGGGGAATCAGCCCCAGCATTTT
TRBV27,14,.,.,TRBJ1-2,CASSLGSGTYGYTF,TGTGCCAGCAGTTTGGGTAGCGGGACCTATGGCTACACCTTC
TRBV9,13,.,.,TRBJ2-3,CASSGSGPDTQYF,TGTGCCAGCAGCGGGAGCGGTCCAGATACGCAGTATTTT
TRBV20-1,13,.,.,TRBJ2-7,CSARGRGAAEQYF,TGCAGTGCTAGGGGCCGGGGGGCAGCCGAGCAGTACTTC
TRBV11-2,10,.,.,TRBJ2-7,CASSQYEQYF,TGTGCCAGCAGCCAATACGAGCAGTACTTC
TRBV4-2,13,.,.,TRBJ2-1,CASSQALGGEQFF,TGTGCCAGCAGCCAAGCCCTCGGTGGTGAGCAGTTCTTC
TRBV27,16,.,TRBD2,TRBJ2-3,CASSRRLAGGTDTQYF,TGTGCCAGCAGTCGTCGACTAGCGGGGGGCACAGATACGCAGTATTTT
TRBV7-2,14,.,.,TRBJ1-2,CASSPRVGGSGYTF,TGTGCCAGCAGCCCGCGGGTGGGGGGGTCTGGCTACACCTTC
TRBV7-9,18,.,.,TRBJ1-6,CASSSGDGGGIYNSPLHF,TGTGCCAGCAGCTCTGGGGATGGTGGGGGAATCTATAATTCACCCCTCCACTTT
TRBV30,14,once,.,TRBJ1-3,CARTEKYSGNTIYF,TGTGCCCGAACTGAGAAGTACTCTGGAAACACCATATATTTT
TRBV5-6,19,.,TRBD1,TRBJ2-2,CASSFLFEQGARITGELFF,TGTGCCAGCAGCTTCCTCTTCGAACAGGGGGCGCGGATCACCGGGGAGCTGTTTTTT